The following is a T cell receptor (beta chain) sequence with its context. Its target is unknown. These data belong to a study of regulatory dendritic cells for organ transplantation. TCRdb's table, derived via immunoSEQ multiplex PCR, lists solely in-frame clones and lacks some. The sample records over 20,000 clones, 70% to 90% being singletons. Germline V CDR1 and CDR2: LNHNV, YYDKDF (reference sequence). The CDR3 contains 16 residues. V was shortened by 0 bases and J by 0 bases, with 10 bases between the two germline ends. CFSE-labeled sorted T cells met regulatory or mature dendritic cells for 4 to 6 days.

Sequencing used naive CD4+ T cells from blood cultured with regulatory dendritic cells. As to subset: CD45RA+ naive T cells. The V and J genes are TRBV15 and TRBJ2-3, with a tentative D call TRBD1 (5 bases). This sequence originates from a human donor in good health. The CDR3 is CATSREMGLSTDTQYF. CDR3 in DNA: TGTGCCACCAGCAGAGAAATGGGGCTGAGCACAGATACGCAGTATTTT. Looking up the rest from reference TRBV15 and TRBJ2-3 gives the full variable domain: DAMVIQNPRYQVTQFGKPVTLSCSQTLNHNVMYWYQQKSSQAPKLLFHYYDKDFNNEADTPDNFQSRRPNTSFCFLDIRSPGLGDTAMYLCATSREMGLSTDTQYFGPGTRLTVL.